Each of the 21 T cell receptor beta chains below was sequenced from the same sample in a study of T cell responses to AZD1222 COVID-19 vaccine. The repertoire was sequenced with immunoSEQ multiplex PCR; TCRdb's copy has only in-frame clones and lacks some. The table records 100,000 or so clones, around 76% of them present only once. The sample consisted of peripheral blood, taken on day 0 of AZD1222 vaccination. The receptors derive from an adult in good health.

This chain joins TRBV30 and TRBJ1-2, with 8 bases that match TRBD1. CDR3 length: 15 amino acids. Trimming at V came to 0 bases and at J to 7 bases, leaving 10 bases not matched to a gene. Germline CDR1 is GTSNPN and CDR2 is SVGIG (reference sequence). Here the CDR3 DNA reads TGTGCCTGGAGTGTACTCCAGGGGGCGGGGAGTGGCTACACCTTC. Residues: CAWSVLQGAGSGYTF.

As concerns this clone: The sample has other DNA sequences that encode this CDR3 too. The V and J genes are TRBV5-1 and TRBJ1-1, with 7 positions matching TRBD1. The J segment lost 5 bases and the V segment lost 0 bases, leaving 4 bases of the junction unmatched. CDR1 and CDR2 (germline): SGHRS, YFSETQ. The CDR3 runs 14 residues. The CDR3 spells CASSLDRGGTEAFF. The CDR3 DNA follows: TGCGCCAGCAGCTTGGACAGGGGCGGGACTGAAGCTTTCTTT.

The V call is TRBV18, the J call TRBJ1-2; D may be TRBD1 (5 bases). CDR1 and CDR2 (germline): KGHSH, LQKENI. The CDR3 runs to 13 residues. The V gene lost 4 bases and the J gene lost 5 bases, with 11 bases spanning the gap. CDR3 loop: CASSRETAYGYTF. The DNA of the CDR3 is TGTGCCAGCTCACGGGAGACAGCTTATGGCTACACCTTC.

The V and J genes are TRBV7-9 and TRBJ1-1, with 9 bases that match TRBD1. The CDR3 totals 12 residues. The junction had 7 bases not matched to a gene; V was cut back by 7 bases and J by 10 bases. Germline V CDR1 and CDR2: SEHNR, FQNEAQ (reference sequence). CDR3 DNA: TGTGCCAGCAACAATGACAGGGGGTCAGCTTTCTTT. This sequence encodes CASNNDRGSAFF.

The rearrangement links TRBV14 to TRBJ2-7; perhaps TRBD2 as D (6 bases). Germline assignment: CDR1 SGHDN and CDR2 FVKESK. V was cut by 2 bases and J by 2 bases, with 16 bases left in between. The CDR3 extends over 16 amino acids. The CDR3 region has the DNA TGTGCCAGCAGCCAACAAGAGCTGGGGGGAACCTACGAGCAGTACTTC. Its protein product is CASSQQELGGTYEQYF.

This clone was seen just once. The V and J genes are TRBV6-1 and TRBJ1-4, with D unresolved. The germline CDR1 and CDR2 sequences are MNHNS and SASEGT. The CDR3 covers 14 residues. With 1 base removed from V and 10 bases from J, the gap between germline ends came to 13 bases. CDR3 protein: CASSEGGQTAKLFF. CDR3 DNA: TGTGCCAGCAGTGAAGGCGGGCAGACGGCAAAACTGTTTTTT.

J is TRBJ2-2 and V is TRBV5-1; the match to TRBD1 covers 8 bases. After removal of 5 bases from V and 7 bases from J, the junction contained 7 bases not matched to a gene. Germline V gene lookup returns CDR1 SGHRS and CDR2 YFSETQ. This CDR3 region has 14 residues. The CDR3 DNA is TGCGCCAGCAGGATGACCAGGGGGCGCGGGGAGCTGTTTTTT. Its protein is CASRMTRGRGELFF.

J is TRBJ1-4 and V is TRBV30; D ambiguous. CDR1 and CDR2 from the germline V gene are GTSNPN and SVGIG (reference sequence). The CDR3 contains 15 residues. Trimming took off 2 bases at V and 0 bases at J, with 10 bases between the two ends. Written as DNA, the CDR3 is TGTGCCTGGAGTCCAGGTGACTCAACTAATGAAAAACTGTTTTTT. Translation: CAWSPGDSTNEKLFF. Complete variable domain (other parts from reference TRBV30 and TRBJ1-4): SQTIHQWPATLVQPVGSPLSLECTVEGTSNPNLYWYRQAAGRGLQLLFYSVGIGQISSEVPQNLSASRPQDRQFILSSKKLLLSDSGFYLCAWSPGDSTNEKLFFGSGTQLSVL.

V usage is TRBV2 and J usage is TRBJ1-2; 9 bases match TRBD1. In germline, CDR1 is SNHLY, CDR2 FYNNEI. The CDR3 consists of 15 residues. Trimming cost V 6 bases and J 3 bases; bases outside gene matches: 8. Written as DNA, the CDR3 is TGTGCCAGCAGAGGTTTGCGGGACAGGGACTATGGCTACACCTTC. It codes for CASRGLRDRDYGYTF. Supplemented by reference TRBV2 and TRBJ1-2, the full variable domain reads EPEVTQTPSHQVTQMGQEVILRCVPISNHLYFYWYRQILGQKVEFLVSFYNNEISEKSEIFDDQFSVERPDGSNFTLKIRSTKLEDSAMYFCASRGLRDRDYGYTFGSGTRLTVV.

The count of this clone is one. The rearrangement uses TRBV29-1 and TRBJ1-1, with D perhaps TRBD1 (5 bases). The germline V gene has CDR1 SQVTM and CDR2 ANQGSEA. The CDR3 has 13 residues. The ends were cut back, 7 bases at V and 0 bases at J, with 12 bases in the middle. The CDR3 region is CSASREMNTEAFF. The CDR3 DNA follows: TGCAGCGCCTCCAGGGAAATGAACACTGAAGCTTTCTTT.

This clone was observed a single time. CDR3 loop: CASSQDGGSGGYTF. The DNA of the CDR3 is TGTGCCAGCAGCCAAGATGGGGGGTCTGGTGGCTACACCTTC. The chain recombines TRBV3-1 (or the pseudogene TRBV3-2) with TRBJ1-2; a weak D match, TRBD1 (5 bases). Germline loops: CDR1 LGHDT, CDR2 YNNKEL (reference sequence). CDR3 length equals 14 residues. V lost 0 bases to trimming and J lost 7 bases, with 12 bases between them.

The chain carries TRBV7-6 and TRBJ2-5, with TRBD2 matching 8 bases. The V segment lost 1 base and the J segment 9 bases; nucleotides outside the gene matches: 10. Germline-derived CDR1 and CDR2 are SGHVS and FNYEAQ. The CDR3 extends over 15 amino acids. This chain's CDR3 is CASSLDPTSGGAQYF. The CDR3 DNA reads as TGTGCCAGCAGCTTAGATCCCACTAGCGGCGGGGCCCAGTACTTC.

V and J are TRBV5-6 and TRBJ2-7, with unresolved D. This CDR3 region has 13 residues. V shed 1 base and J shed 0 bases, with 5 bases lying between them. CDR1 is SGHDT, CDR2 YYEEEE, per germline. The CDR3 nucleotides read TGTGCCAGCAGCTTGACCGACTCCTACGAGCAGTACTTC. Its protein is CASSLTDSYEQYF.

This clone has more than one count but fewer than ten. CDR3 region: CASSLLSQGSEAFF. In nucleotides, the CDR3 is TGTGCCAGCAGCTTGCTGTCACAGGGATCTGAAGCTTTCTTT. This chain joins TRBV7-2 and TRBJ1-1; maybe TRBD1 (6 bases). The CDR3 sequence is 14 residues long. Trimming removed 3 bases at V and 6 bases at J, with 14 bases between. Germline CDR1 reads SGHTA; CDR2 reads FQGNSA.

The chain links TRBV30 to TRBJ2-1; no reliable D call. The CDR3 consists of 13 residues. Germline CDR1 is GTSNPN and CDR2 is SVGIG (reference sequence). V gave up 0 bases and J gave up 1 base, with 4 bases separating them. The CDR3 protein is CAWSVDSYNEQFF. In DNA form, the CDR3 reads TGTGCCTGGAGTGTCGATTCCTACAATGAGCAGTTCTTC.

This clone came up once. The chain couples TRBV7-8 to TRBJ2-1, with 9 positions matching TRBD1. CDR3 length equals 14 residues. Germline V gives CDR1 SGHVS, CDR2 FQNEAQ. V shed 5 bases, J shed 4 bases, and the junction held 3 bases outside the gene matches. The CDR3 here is CASSLGTGYNEQFF. The CDR3, as DNA: TGTGCCAGCAGCCTCGGGACAGGGTACAATGAGCAGTTCTTC.

A single count supports this clone. This rearrangement joins TRBV7-2 to TRBJ1-2; no reliable D call. From germline, CDR1 is SGHTA and CDR2 FQGNSA. The CDR3 is 14 residues long. The ends were cut back, 1 base at V and 8 bases at J, with 14 bases in the middle. The CDR3 DNA reads as TGTGCCAGCAGCTTAGATCCAGGACTGGGGGGCTACACCTTC. Translating gives CASSLDPGLGGYTF.

This chain uses TRBV6-5 with TRBJ1-5; no reliable D call. Germline lookup yields CDR1 MNHEY and CDR2 SVGAGI. The CDR3 consists of 14 residues. V gave up 7 bases and J gave up 0 bases, with 10 bases separating them. Written as DNA, the CDR3 is TGTGCCAGCAATTCAGGTAATAGCAATCAGCCCCAGCATTTT. Its translation: CASNSGNSNQPQHF.

This chain's CDR3 is CSVGQGAEAFF. The CDR3 DNA is TGCAGCGTCGGACAGGGCGCTGAAGCTTTCTTT. The chain joins TRBV29-1 to TRBJ1-1; TRBD1 aligns across 8 bases. This CDR3 spans 11 amino acids. J lost 6 bases, V lost 6 bases, and 3 bases had no gene match. CDR1 is SQVTM and CDR2 is ANQGSEA in the germline V gene.

The chain uses TRBV18 and TRBJ1-2; 11 bases fit TRBD1. Germline assignment: CDR1 KGHSH and CDR2 LQKENI. J lost 2 bases, V lost 2 bases, and 7 bases had no gene match. This CDR3 spans 17 amino acids. As DNA, the CDR3 is TGTGCCAGCTCACCAAGAGGACAGGGGGCGTCGAACTATGGCTACACCTTC. It codes for CASSPRGQGASNYGYTF.

This clone appeared once. The chain links TRBV7-2 to TRBJ1-2; 9 bases match TRBD1. From germline, CDR1 is SGHTA and CDR2 FQGNSA. The trim removed 1 base at V and 8 bases at J, leaving 5 bases unmatched. The CDR3 spans 14 residues. The CDR3 DNA reads TGTGCCAGCAGCTTAGAAACAGGGGGCTGGGGCTACACCTTC. Amino acids: CASSLETGGWGYTF.